This entry lists 24 T cell receptor beta chains sequenced from one sample in a study of early T cells in non-severe SARS-CoV-2 infection. In TCRdb, the 5' RACE reads were re-called with MiXCR into one record per CDR3 protein. The sample includes 64,000 or so distinct CDR3 sequences, approximately 12% seen only once; the top ten take roughly 1.4%. The source was whole blood, collected at baseline. These receptors originate from an adult who was a healthcare worker with PCR-confirmed SARS-CoV-2 infection or an uninfected control (not recorded which).

This clonotype showed up many times. The chain recombines TRBV27 with TRBJ2-1; 7 nucleotides match TRBD2. Germline values: CDR1 MNHEY, CDR2 SMNVEV (reference sequence). J was trimmed by 10 bases and V by 6 bases; bases with no gene match: 6. The CDR3 totals 12 residues. The CDR3 here is CASSRGDGEQFF. The CDR3 bases are TGTGCCAGCAGCCGGGGGGACGGAGAGCAGTTCTTC.

The genes are TRBV19 and TRBJ2-1; 11 bases align to TRBD2. The V segment lost 5 bases and the J segment 4 bases; nucleotides outside the gene matches: 4. The germline V gene encodes CDR1 LNHDA and CDR2 SQIVND (reference sequence). This CDR3 region has 15 residues. DNA for the CDR3: TGTGCCAGTAGTCCTAGCGGGAGGACTTACAATGAGCAGTTCTTC. Translating gives CASSPSGRTYNEQFF.

In this sample, this clonotype turned up many times. The chain is built from TRBV28 and TRBJ2-7, with a possible D match to TRBD1 (5 bases). The CDR3 is 14 amino acids. Trimming took 6 bases from V and 2 from J, leaving 14 bases between them. The germline V gene has CDR1 MDHEN and CDR2 SYDVKM. The CDR3 bases are TGTGCCAGCAGAGTTCGAGACAGCACCTACGAGCAGTACTTC. This gives the protein CASRVRDSTYEQYF. The entire variable domain, with the rest obtained from reference TRBV28 and TRBJ2-7, is as follows: DVKVTQSSRYLVKRTGEKVFLECVQDMDHENMFWYRQDPGLGLRLIYFSYDVKMKEKGDIPEGYSVSREKKERFSLILESASTNQTSMYLCASRVRDSTYEQYFGPGTRLTVT.

This clonotype was seen a handful of times. This rearrangement joins TRBV28 to TRBJ1-2, with unresolved D. The CDR3 totals 12 residues. The V end was cut by 6 bases, the J end by 5 bases, with 10 bases between. From germline, CDR1 is MDHEN and CDR2 SYDVKM. The CDR3 here is CASREPMYGYTF. Here the CDR3 DNA reads TGTGCCAGCAGGGAACCGATGTATGGCTACACCTTC.

The chain combines TRBV18 with TRBJ1-5; D possibly corresponds to TRBD1 (5 bases). The germline gives CDR1 KGHSH, CDR2 LQKENI. Trimming pared 2 bases from V and 5 bases from J, leaving 13 bases between. The CDR3 extends over 15 amino acids. The CDR3 loop reads CASSPGAASDQPQHF. The CDR3 coding sequence is TGTGCCAGCTCACCAGGGGCGGCGTCGGATCAGCCCCAGCATTTT.

This chain connects TRBV3-1 to TRBJ2-1; D remains ambiguous. V was trimmed by 3 bases and J by 8 bases, leaving 14 bases between them. CDR3 size: 14 residues. Germline loops: CDR1 LGHDT, CDR2 YNNKEL (reference sequence). The DNA for the CDR3 is TGTGCCAGCAGCCACCTGGCCCTTAAGGATGAGCAGTTCTTC. It is translated as CASSHLALKDEQFF.

The chain links TRBV28 to TRBJ1-1, with D maybe TRBD1 (6 bases). Per the germline V gene, CDR1 is MDHEN and CDR2 is SYDVKM. This CDR3 spans 14 amino acids. Trimming left V 7 bases short and J 4 bases short, with 16 bases between. The CDR3 sequence is CASTYREVSTEAFF. The CDR3 DNA sequence: TGTGCCAGCACCTACAGGGAGGTCAGCACTGAAGCTTTCTTT.

The J gene is TRBJ2-1, the V gene TRBV7-9; the D is unclear. The CDR3 covers 15 residues. CDR1 and CDR2 (germline): SEHNR, FQNEAQ (reference sequence). V was trimmed by 2 bases and J by 0 bases, leaving 8 bases between them. The CDR3 region is CASSLLTSSYNEQFF. The CDR3 nucleotides are TGTGCCAGCAGCTTATTAACCAGCTCCTACAATGAGCAGTTCTTC.

The chain combines TRBV5-6 with TRBJ2-1; 12 bases line up with TRBD2. Germline CDR1 reads SGHDT; CDR2 reads YYEEEE. This CDR3 contains 18 residues. J was trimmed by 1 base and V by 4 bases; bases with no gene match: 9. The CDR3 region has the DNA TGTGCCAGCAGCCCGGGGGGGCTAGCGGGAGGGTCCTACAATGAGCAGTTCTTC. Its translation: CASSPGGLAGGSYNEQFF.

This clonotype has more than one count but fewer than ten. V and J are TRBV11-2 and TRBJ1-1; no clear D. Trimming left V 2 bases short and J 3 bases short, with 7 bases between. Germline CDR1 and CDR2: SGHAT and FQNNGV. This CDR3 is 13 amino acids long. CDR3 sequence: CASSLSGDTEAFF. The CDR3, as DNA: TGTGCCAGCAGCTTAAGCGGTGACACTGAAGCTTTCTTT.

There are many counts of this clonotype. V and J are TRBV24-1 and TRBJ2-1; 9 nucleotides agree with TRBD2. The CDR3 covers 21 residues. The trim removed 7 bases at V and 1 base at J, leaving 22 bases unmatched. Per germline, CDR1 KGHDR and CDR2 SFDVKD. The CDR3 nucleotides read TGTGCCACCAGCTGGACGCCGGTCCTCGGACTAGCGTCGATATCCTACAATGAGCAGTTCTTC. Protein sequence: CATSWTPVLGLASISYNEQFF.

This clonotype was seen ten or more times. The J gene is TRBJ2-5, the V gene TRBV18; D perhaps matches TRBD2 (6 bases). CDR1 and CDR2 from the germline V gene are KGHSH and LQKENI. This CDR3 is built from 15 residues. V lost 2 bases and J lost 4, with 14 bases in between. CDR3 in amino acids: CASSPNPGVTETQYF. The CDR3 DNA follows: TGTGCCAGCTCACCAAATCCGGGGGTGACAGAGACCCAGTACTTC.

J is TRBJ1-1 and V is TRBV5-5; D uncertain. The CDR3 length is 16 residues. Trimming removed 3 bases from V and 5 bases from J, with 20 bases in between. The germline gives CDR1 SGHKS, CDR2 YYEKEE (reference sequence). The CDR3 DNA reads TGTGCCAGCAGCTCGAAATTGGCCCTTTCGCTGACTGAAGCTTTCTTT. Residues: CASSSKLALSLTEAFF.

This clonotype was seen only a few times. The rearrangement uses TRBV12-3 or TRBV12-4 and TRBJ2-1; no clear D gene. This CDR3 region has 15 residues. Trimming cost V 2 bases and J 2 bases, with 10 bases left between them. The CDR3 DNA reads TGTGCCAGCAGTTTACATCTTGGGACCTACAATGAGCAGTTCTTC. Encoded protein: CASSLHLGTYNEQFF.

The chain has TRBV5-6 and TRBJ1-4; a weak D match, TRBD1 (5 bases). CDR3 length: 14 residues. V was trimmed by 2 bases and J by 8 bases, leaving 13 bases between them. CDR1 is SGHDT, CDR2 YYEEEE, per germline. The DNA for the CDR3 is TGTGCCAGCAGCTTCGGGGGTTACGACGAAAAACTGTTTTTT. This gives the protein CASSFGGYDEKLFF.

The chain combines TRBV7-9 with TRBJ1-4; D is perhaps TRBD1 (5 bases). In germline, CDR1 is SEHNR, CDR2 FQNEAQ (reference sequence). The CDR3 has 16 amino acids. With 0 bases removed from V and 3 bases from J, the gap between germline ends came to 11 bases. The CDR3 loop reads CASSLAGQGPNEKLFF. The CDR3 DNA sequence: TGTGCCAGCAGCTTAGCGGGGCAGGGACCTAATGAAAAACTGTTTTTT.

This chain connects TRBV18 to TRBJ2-1, with D unclear. Per germline, CDR1 KGHSH and CDR2 LQKENI. V lost 2 bases, J lost 9 bases, and 8 bases lay in between. The CDR3 covers 12 residues. CDR3 DNA sequence: TGTGCCAGCTCACCAGCCTCCGGTGAGCAGTTCTTC. Translated, it gives CASSPASGEQFF.

V and J are TRBV5-5 and TRBJ2-1; D unresolved. The CDR3 runs 16 residues. The ends were cut back, 5 bases at V and 3 bases at J, with 18 bases in the middle. Germline-derived CDR1 and CDR2 are SGHKS and YYEKEE (reference sequence). CDR3 coding DNA: TGTGCCAGCAGTCCCAGCCAAGGGCCCCACTACAATGAGCAGTTCTTC. It encodes CASSPSQGPHYNEQFF.

The chain couples TRBV12-3 or TRBV12-4 to TRBJ2-7, with D hard to call. Trimming pared 2 bases from V and 2 bases from J, leaving 7 bases between. CDR3 length: 13 residues. CDR3 bases: TGTGCCAGCAGTTTATCGACACCCTACGAGCAGTACTTC. Residues: CASSLSTPYEQYF.

This clonotype was counted between two and nine times. The chain joins TRBV6-2 or TRBV6-3 to TRBJ2-1; D call uncertain. Germline CDR1 MNHEY, CDR2 SVGEGT. V gave up 0 bases and J gave up 7 bases, with 13 bases separating them. CDR3 length: 15 amino acids. CDR3 region: CASSYSWTTSNEQFF. CDR3 coding DNA: TGTGCCAGCAGTTACTCGTGGACCACCTCAAATGAGCAGTTCTTC.

This clonotype has only a few counts. The chain uses TRBV28 and TRBJ2-7, with a tentative D call TRBD1 (6 bases). The CDR3 sequence is 15 residues long. The V and J ends lost 5 bases and 0 bases respectively, with 14 bases between them. CDR1 and CDR2 from the germline V gene are MDHEN and SYDVKM. The CDR3 bases are TGTGCCAGCAGTCCTCCAGACAGGCTCTCCTACGAGCAGTACTTC. The encoded protein is CASSPPDRLSYEQYF.

The J gene is TRBJ1-2, the V gene TRBV7-2, with 10 bases fitting TRBD1. Unmatched junction bases numbered 4, after V lost 5 bases and J lost 1 base. This CDR3 is 15 amino acids long. Germline assignment: CDR1 SGHTA and CDR2 FQGNSA. CDR3 in DNA: TGTGCCAGCAGCCCGGGGACAGGGGTTAACTATGGCTACACCTTC. Protein: CASSPGTGVNYGYTF.

This chain links TRBV12-3 or TRBV12-4 with TRBJ1-1, with D possibly being TRBD1 (5 bases). Trimming left V 5 bases short and J 4 bases short, with 17 bases between. The length of the CDR3 is 15 residues. CDR3 protein: CASSPTRGGGTEAFF. In DNA, the CDR3 is TGTGCCAGCAGTCCCACGAGGGGCGGGGGCACTGAAGCTTTCTTT.

The chain has TRBV30 and TRBJ2-3, with D perhaps given as TRBD1 or TRBD2 (5 bases each). This CDR3 comprises 17 residues. The germline CDR1 and CDR2 sequences are GTSNPN and SVGIG (reference sequence). With 0 bases removed from V and 8 bases from J, the gap between germline ends came to 24 bases. CDR3 coding DNA: TGTGCCTGGAGTGTGGGCACAGCACCCCGGGGCCCTATTACGCAGTATTTT. This encodes CAWSVGTAPRGPITQYF.